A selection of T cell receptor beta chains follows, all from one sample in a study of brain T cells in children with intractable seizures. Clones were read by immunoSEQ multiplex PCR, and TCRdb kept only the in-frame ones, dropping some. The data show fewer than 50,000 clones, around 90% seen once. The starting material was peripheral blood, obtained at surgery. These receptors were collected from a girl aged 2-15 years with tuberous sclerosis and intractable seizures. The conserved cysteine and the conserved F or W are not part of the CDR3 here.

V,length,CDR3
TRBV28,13,ASSYRDVGNYGYT
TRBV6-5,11,ASSPGLFYEQY
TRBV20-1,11,SASKELNQPQH
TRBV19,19,ASSIYLLVGTGFDSGNTIY
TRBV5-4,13,ASSLGHAQPYEQY
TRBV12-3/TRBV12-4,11,ASSFSSNTEAF
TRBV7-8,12,ASSKTGGGETQY
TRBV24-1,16,ATSDAYGNRTGRYGYT
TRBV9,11,ASSVGGRNEQY
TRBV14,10,ASSKETGFQY
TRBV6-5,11,ASRGQLNTEAF
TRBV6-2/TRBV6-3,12,ASSYRGGTGELF
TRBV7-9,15,ASSLTSGQYPYNEQF
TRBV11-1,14,ASSLARVGGSNEQF